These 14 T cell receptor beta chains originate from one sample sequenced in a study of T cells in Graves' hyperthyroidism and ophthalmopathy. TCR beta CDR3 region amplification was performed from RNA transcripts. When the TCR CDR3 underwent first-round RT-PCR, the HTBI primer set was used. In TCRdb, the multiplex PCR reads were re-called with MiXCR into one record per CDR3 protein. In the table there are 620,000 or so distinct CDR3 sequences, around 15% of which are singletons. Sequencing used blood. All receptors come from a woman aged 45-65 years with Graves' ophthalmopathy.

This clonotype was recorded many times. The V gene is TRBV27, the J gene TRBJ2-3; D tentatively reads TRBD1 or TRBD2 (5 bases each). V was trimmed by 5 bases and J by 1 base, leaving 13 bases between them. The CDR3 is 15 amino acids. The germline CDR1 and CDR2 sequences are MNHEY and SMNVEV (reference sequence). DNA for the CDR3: TGTGCCAGCAGTCCTGGGGGTGTGGGCACAGATACGCAGTATTTT. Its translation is CASSPGGVGTDTQYF.

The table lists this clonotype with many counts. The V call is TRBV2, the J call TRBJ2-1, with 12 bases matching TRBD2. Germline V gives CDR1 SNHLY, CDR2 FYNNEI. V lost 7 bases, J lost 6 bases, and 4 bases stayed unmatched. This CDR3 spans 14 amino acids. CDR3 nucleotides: TGTGCCAGCACCGTGACTAGCGGGAGCAATGAGCAGTTCTTC. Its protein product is CASTVTSGSNEQFF. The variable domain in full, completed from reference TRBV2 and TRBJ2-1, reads EPEVTQTPSHQVTQMGQEVILRCVPISNHLYFYWYRQILGQKVEFLVSFYNNEISEKSEIFDDQFSVERPDGSNFTLKIRSTKLEDSAMYFCASTVTSGSNEQFFGPGTRLTVL.

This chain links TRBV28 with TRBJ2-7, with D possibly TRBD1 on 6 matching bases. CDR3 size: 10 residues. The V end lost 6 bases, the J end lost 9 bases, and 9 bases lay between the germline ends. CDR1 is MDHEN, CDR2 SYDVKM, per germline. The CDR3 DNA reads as TGTGCCAGCAGCGCAGGGGTGCAGTACTTC. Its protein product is CASSAGVQYF.

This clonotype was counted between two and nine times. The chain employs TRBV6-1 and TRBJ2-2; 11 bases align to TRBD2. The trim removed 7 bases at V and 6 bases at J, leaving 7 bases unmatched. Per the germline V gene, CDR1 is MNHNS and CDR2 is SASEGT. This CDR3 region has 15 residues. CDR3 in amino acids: CASKKLAGVSGELFF. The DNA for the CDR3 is TGTGCCAGCAAAAAACTAGCGGGAGTGTCCGGGGAGCTGTTTTTT.

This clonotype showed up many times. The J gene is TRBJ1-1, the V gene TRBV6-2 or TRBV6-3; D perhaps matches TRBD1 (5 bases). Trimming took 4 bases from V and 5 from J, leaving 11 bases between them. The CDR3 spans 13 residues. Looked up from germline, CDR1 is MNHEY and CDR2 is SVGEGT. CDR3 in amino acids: CASSFWGWTEAFF. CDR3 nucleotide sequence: TGTGCCAGCAGTTTTTGGGGGTGGACTGAAGCTTTCTTT.

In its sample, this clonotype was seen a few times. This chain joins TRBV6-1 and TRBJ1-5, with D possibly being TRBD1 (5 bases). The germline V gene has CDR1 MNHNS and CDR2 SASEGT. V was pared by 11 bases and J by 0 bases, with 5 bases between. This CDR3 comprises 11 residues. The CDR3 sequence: CAGGSNQPQHF. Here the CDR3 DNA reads TGTGCCGGGGGTAGCAATCAGCCCCAGCATTTT.

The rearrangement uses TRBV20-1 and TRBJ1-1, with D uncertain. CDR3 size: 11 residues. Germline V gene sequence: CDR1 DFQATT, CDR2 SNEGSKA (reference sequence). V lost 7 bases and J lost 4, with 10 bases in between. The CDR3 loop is CSGDFLTEAFF. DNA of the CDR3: TGCAGTGGGGATTTCCTCACTGAAGCTTTCTTT.

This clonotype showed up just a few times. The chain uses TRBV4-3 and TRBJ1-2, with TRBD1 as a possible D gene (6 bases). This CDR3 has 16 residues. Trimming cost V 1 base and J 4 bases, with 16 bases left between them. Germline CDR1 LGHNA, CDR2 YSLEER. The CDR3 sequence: CASSQVGDIYIYGYTF. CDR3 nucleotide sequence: TGCGCCAGCAGCCAAGTGGGGGACATCTATATCTATGGCTACACCTTC.

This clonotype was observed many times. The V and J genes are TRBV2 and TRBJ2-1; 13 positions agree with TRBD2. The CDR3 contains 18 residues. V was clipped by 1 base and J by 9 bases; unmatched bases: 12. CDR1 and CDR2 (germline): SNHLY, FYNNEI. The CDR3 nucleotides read TGTGCCAGCAGTGAAGGGCGAACCGGGACTAGCGGGATTGGTGAGCAGTTCTTC. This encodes CASSEGRTGTSGIGEQFF.

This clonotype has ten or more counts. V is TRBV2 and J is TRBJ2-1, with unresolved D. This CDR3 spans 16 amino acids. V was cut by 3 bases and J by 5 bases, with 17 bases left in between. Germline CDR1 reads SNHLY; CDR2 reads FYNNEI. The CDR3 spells CASSDPTFLGNNEQFF. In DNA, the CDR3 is TGTGCCAGCAGTGACCCTACTTTCTTGGGGAACAATGAGCAGTTCTTC. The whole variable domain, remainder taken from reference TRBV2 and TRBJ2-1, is EPEVTQTPSHQVTQMGQEVILRCVPISNHLYFYWYRQILGQKVEFLVSFYNNEISEKSEIFDDQFSVERPDGSNFTLKIRSTKLEDSAMYFCASSDPTFLGNNEQFFGPGTRLTVL.

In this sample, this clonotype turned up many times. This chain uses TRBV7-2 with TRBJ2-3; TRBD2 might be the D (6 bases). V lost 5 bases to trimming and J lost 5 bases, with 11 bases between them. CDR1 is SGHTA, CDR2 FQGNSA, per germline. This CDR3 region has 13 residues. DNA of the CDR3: TGTGCCAGCAGCCGAGCGCGGGAAGATACGCAGTATTTT. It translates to CASSRAREDTQYF.

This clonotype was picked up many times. CDR3 DNA sequence: TGTGCCAGCAGGGGTCAAACAGGGGGCGGGTACAATGAGCAGTTCTTC. Translating it yields CASRGQTGGGYNEQFF. The chain links TRBV28 to TRBJ2-1; 9 nucleotides line up with TRBD1. Germline V gene lookup returns CDR1 MDHEN and CDR2 SYDVKM. This CDR3 comprises 16 residues. J was trimmed by 4 bases and V by 6 bases; bases with no gene match: 10.

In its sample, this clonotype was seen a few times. The CDR3 sequence: CASSSYKEGFPYEQYF. The DNA of the CDR3 is TGTGCCAGCAGCAGTTACAAGGAAGGGTTTCCCTACGAGCAGTACTTC. The gene calls are TRBV11-2 and TRBJ2-7; D unresolved. V was pared by 5 bases and J by 2 bases, with 19 bases between. Germline CDR1 and CDR2: SGHAT and FQNNGV. This CDR3 region has 16 residues.

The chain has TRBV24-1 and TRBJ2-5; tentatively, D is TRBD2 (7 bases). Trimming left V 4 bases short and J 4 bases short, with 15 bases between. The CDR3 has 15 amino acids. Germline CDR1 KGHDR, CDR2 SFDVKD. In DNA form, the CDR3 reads TGTGCCACCAGTGAGGGAGGGACATTGGGAGAGACCCAGTACTTC. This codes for CATSEGGTLGETQYF.